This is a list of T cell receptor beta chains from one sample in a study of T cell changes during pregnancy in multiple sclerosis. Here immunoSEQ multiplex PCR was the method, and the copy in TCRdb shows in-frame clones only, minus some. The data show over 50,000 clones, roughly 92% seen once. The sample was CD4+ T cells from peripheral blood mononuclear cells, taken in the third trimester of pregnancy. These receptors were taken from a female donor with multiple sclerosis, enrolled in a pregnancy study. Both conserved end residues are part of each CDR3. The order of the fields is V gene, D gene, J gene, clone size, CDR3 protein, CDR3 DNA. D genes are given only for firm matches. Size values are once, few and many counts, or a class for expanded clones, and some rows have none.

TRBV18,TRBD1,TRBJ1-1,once,CASTGQGRTEAFF,TGTGCCAGCACGGGACAGGGAAGGACTGAAGCTTTCTTT
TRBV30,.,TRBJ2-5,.,CAWSSPGLAAQETQYF,TGTGCCTGGAGTTCCCCCGGACTGGCGGCACAAGAGACCCAGTACTTC
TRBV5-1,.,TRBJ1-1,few,CASKRDMNTEAFF,TGCGCCAGCAAGCGGGACATGAACACTGAAGCTTTCTTT
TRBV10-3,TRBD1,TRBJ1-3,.,CAISSITGGSGNTIYF,TGTGCCATCAGTTCGATAACAGGGGGCTCTGGAAACACCATATATTTT
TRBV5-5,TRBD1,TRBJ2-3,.,CASSDGTGRNTDTQYF,TGTGCCAGCAGCGACGGGACAGGGAGAAACACAGATACGCAGTATTTT
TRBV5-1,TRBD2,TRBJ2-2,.,CASSGGGSNTGELFF,TGCGCCAGCAGCGGGGGGGGGAGCAACACCGGGGAGCTGTTTTTT
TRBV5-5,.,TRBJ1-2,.,CASSPRDTGRISGYTF,TGTGCCAGCAGCCCGAGGGACACCGGAAGGATAAGTGGCTACACCTTC
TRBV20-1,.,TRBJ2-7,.,CSASRVEQYF,TGCAGTGCTAGTCGGGTGGAGCAGTACTTC
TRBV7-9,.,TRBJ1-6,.,CASSQEASPNSPLHF,TGTGCCAGCAGCCAAGAGGCCTCACCCAATTCACCCCTCCACTTT
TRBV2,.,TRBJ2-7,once,CASWYHSGYEQYF,TGTGCCAGCTGGTATCATAGCGGCTACGAGCAGTACTTC
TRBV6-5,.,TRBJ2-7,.,CASKGSKTGTYEQYF,TGTGCCAGCAAAGGGTCTAAGACAGGCACCTACGAGCAGTACTTC
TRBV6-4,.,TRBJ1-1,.,CASRIPDSQTEAFF,TGTGCCAGCAGGATTCCGGACAGCCAGACTGAAGCTTTCTTT
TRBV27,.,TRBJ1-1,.,CASSYQGWAEAFF,TGTGCCAGCAGCTACCAGGGGTGGGCTGAAGCTTTCTTT
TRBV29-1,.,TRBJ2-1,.,CSVGQGIYNEQFF,TGCAGCGTTGGCCAGGGAATCTACAATGAGCAGTTCTTC
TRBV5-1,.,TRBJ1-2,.,CASSNEAGNYGYTF,TGCGCCAGCAGCAACGAAGCCGGGAACTATGGCTACACCTTC
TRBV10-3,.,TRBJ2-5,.,CAISARAETQYF,TGTGCCATCAGTGCACGCGCCGAGACCCAGTACTTC
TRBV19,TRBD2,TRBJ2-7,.,CASSIGGTSREQYF,TGTGCCAGTAGTATAGGGGGGACTAGTCGCGAGCAGTACTTC
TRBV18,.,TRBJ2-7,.,CASSPLGQGTYEQYF,TGTGCCAGCTCACCCCTGGGGCAGGGGACCTACGAGCAGTACTTC
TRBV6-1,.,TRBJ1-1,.,CASSEGGLSEAFF,TGTGCCAGCAGTGAAGGTGGGCTCTCTGAAGCTTTCTTT
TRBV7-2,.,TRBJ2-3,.,CASSRGGGRTDTQYF,TGTGCCAGCAGCCGCGGAGGCGGTCGCACAGATACGCAGTATTTT
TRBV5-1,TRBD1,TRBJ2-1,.,CASSLEGQGRGDEQFF,TGCGCCAGCAGCTTGGAGGGACAGGGGCGGGGGGATGAGCAGTTCTTC
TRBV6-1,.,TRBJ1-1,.,CASSGRVISNTEAFF,TGTGCCAGCAGTGGGAGAGTTATCTCGAACACTGAAGCTTTCTTT
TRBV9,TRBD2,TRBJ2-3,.,CASSSSGDLTDTQYF,TGTGCCAGCAGCAGTAGCGGGGATCTCACAGATACGCAGTATTTT
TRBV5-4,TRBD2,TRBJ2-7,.,CASSRAGGTYEQYF,TGTGCCAGCAGCCGAGCGGGGGGGACCTACGAGCAGTACTTC
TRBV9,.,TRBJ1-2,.,CASSVEEGLVDYGYTF,TGTGCCAGCAGCGTAGAAGAGGGACTAGTGGACTATGGCTACACCTTC
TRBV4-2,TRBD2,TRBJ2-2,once,CASSPSGSRNTGELFF,TGTGCCAGCAGCCCTAGCGGGAGTCGGAACACCGGGGAGCTGTTTTTT
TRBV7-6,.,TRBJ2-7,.,CASSPKGGVEQYF,TGTGCCAGCAGCCCCAAAGGCGGGGTAGAGCAGTACTTC
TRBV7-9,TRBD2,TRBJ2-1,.,CASSLVLAGYNEQFF,TGTGCCAGCAGCTTAGTACTAGCGGGGTACAATGAGCAGTTCTTC
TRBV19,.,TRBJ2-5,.,CASSIVQGETQYF,TGTGCCAGTAGTATTGTCCAGGGCGAGACCCAGTACTTC
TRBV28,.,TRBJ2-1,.,CASSRQLDEQFF,TGTGCCAGCAGTAGACAGTTAGATGAGCAGTTCTTC
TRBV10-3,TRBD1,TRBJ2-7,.,CAISESWQGDEQYF,TGTGCCATCAGTGAGTCGTGGCAGGGGGACGAGCAGTACTTC
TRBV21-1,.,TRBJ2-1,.,CASSKASDNEQFF,TGTGCCAGCAGCAAAGCGTCAGACAATGAGCAGTTCTTC